Listed below are T cell receptor beta chains from one sample, sequenced in a study of control samples from healthy donors and cancer patients. The assay was immunoSEQ multiplex PCR, and TCRdb's table has in-frame clones only and misses some. The data show around 94,000 clones, more than 80% seen once. Sequencing was done on a sample of blood. The receptors originated from a woman aged 25 to 39 in good health. Each CDR3 is given with its conserved first and last residue. D genes are given only for firm matches. Clone size is stated in some rows and not others, as once, few, many or a class when expanded.

CDR3: CASSPGGSQETQYF
DNA: TGTGCCAGCAGCCCCGGGGGCAGCCAAGAGACCCAGTACTTC
D: .
V: TRBV11-3
size: .
J: TRBJ2-5

CDR3: CASSFRGNNSPLHF
DNA: TGTGCCAGCAGTTTCCGGGGAAATAATTCACCCCTCCACTTT
D: .
V: TRBV6-2/TRBV6-3
size: .
J: TRBJ1-6

CDR3: CASSPTSQGAGELFF
DNA: TGTGCCAGCTCACCAACATCGCAGGGAGCCGGGGAGCTGTTTTTT
D: .
V: TRBV18
size: .
J: TRBJ2-2

CDR3: CASSSRNTEAFF
DNA: TGTGCCAGTAGTTCCAGGAACACTGAAGCTTTCTTT
D: .
V: TRBV19
size: .
J: TRBJ1-1

CDR3: CASSLRASGGNTDTQYF
DNA: TGCGCCAGCAGCTTGAGGGCTAGCGGGGGGAACACAGATACGCAGTATTTT
D: TRBD2
V: TRBV5-1
size: .
J: TRBJ2-3

CDR3: CAWSVGHGNEKLFF
DNA: TGTGCCTGGAGTGTAGGACATGGGAATGAAAAACTGTTTTTT
D: .
V: TRBV30
size: .
J: TRBJ1-4

CDR3: CASSQGGQPNTEAFF
DNA: TGTGCCAGCAGCCAGGGGGGACAGCCGAACACTGAAGCTTTCTTT
D: TRBD1
V: TRBV3-1/TRBV3-2
size: .
J: TRBJ1-1

CDR3: CASSRLQGNEKLFF
DNA: TGTGCCAGCTCACGATTGCAGGGGAATGAAAAACTGTTTTTT
D: .
V: TRBV18
size: once
J: TRBJ1-4

CDR3: CASSYSEQGNQYF
DNA: TGTGCCAGCAGTTACTCTGAACAGGGGAACCAGTACTTC
D: TRBD1
V: TRBV6-6
size: .
J: TRBJ2-5

CDR3: CATSNRRTSYNEQFF
DNA: TGTGCCACCAGCAACCGACGGACTAGCTACAATGAGCAGTTCTTC
D: TRBD2
V: TRBV15
size: .
J: TRBJ2-1

CDR3: CSVQAPGLGPNEQYF
DNA: TGCAGCGTGCAAGCGCCGGGACTAGGCCCCAACGAGCAGTACTTC
D: TRBD2
V: TRBV29-1
size: .
J: TRBJ2-7

CDR3: CASSLLAGPDQETQYF
DNA: TGTGCCAGCAGCCTACTAGCAGGCCCGGACCAAGAGACCCAGTACTTC
D: .
V: TRBV5-4
size: .
J: TRBJ2-5

CDR3: CASSGAIQGGEQYF
DNA: TGTGCCAGCAGCGGTGCCATCCAGGGGGGAGAGCAGTACTTC
D: .
V: TRBV9
size: once
J: TRBJ2-7

CDR3: CASRLGVYTEAFF
DNA: TGTGCCAGCAGACTAGGGGTGTACACTGAAGCTTTCTTT
D: .
V: TRBV11-3
size: .
J: TRBJ1-1

CDR3: CASSPGHFGQGLYNEKLFF
DNA: TGCGCCAGCAGCCCCGGTCATTTCGGACAGGGGCTTTATAATGAAAAACTGTTTTTT
D: TRBD1
V: TRBV5-1
size: .
J: TRBJ1-4

CDR3: CASSTDMNTEAFF
DNA: TGTGCCAGCAGCACAGACATGAACACTGAAGCTTTCTTT
D: .
V: TRBV5-6
size: .
J: TRBJ1-1

CDR3: CASRGQSSYNEQFF
DNA: TGTGCCAGCAGGGGACAGAGCTCCTACAATGAGCAGTTCTTC
D: TRBD1
V: TRBV7-9
size: .
J: TRBJ2-1

CDR3: CASSLGTGNEKLFF
DNA: TGTGCCAGCAGCTTGGGGACAGGGAACGAAAAACTGTTTTTT
D: TRBD1
V: TRBV5-6
size: .
J: TRBJ1-4

CDR3: CASSGNRFPNSPLHF
DNA: TGTGCCAGTAGTGGGAACAGGTTCCCGAATTCACCCCTCCACTTT
D: .
V: TRBV19
size: .
J: TRBJ1-6

CDR3: CASSEGTAGTISSYEQYF
DNA: TGTGCCAGCAGTGAAGGGACGGCTGGGACTATATCTTCCTACGAGCAGTACTTC
D: TRBD2
V: TRBV6-1
size: .
J: TRBJ2-7

CDR3: CASSGPPAGNQPQHF
DNA: TGTGCCAGCAGTGGGCCCCCGGCGGGCAATCAGCCCCAGCATTTT
D: .
V: TRBV2
size: .
J: TRBJ1-5

CDR3: CASSLATGTGSYGYTF
DNA: TGTGCCAGCAGCTTGGCGACCGGGACAGGGAGCTATGGCTACACCTTC
D: TRBD1
V: TRBV5-8
size: once
J: TRBJ1-2

CDR3: CASSSPLGGDGYTF
DNA: TGCGCCAGCAGCTCCCCCCTCGGGGGAGATGGCTACACCTTC
D: .
V: TRBV5-1
size: .
J: TRBJ1-2

CDR3: CAWSTGDGSYEQYF
DNA: TGTGCCTGGAGTACCGGAGACGGTTCCTACGAGCAGTACTTC
D: .
V: TRBV30
size: .
J: TRBJ2-7

CDR3: CASSLRQGPIHGKGSTEAFF
DNA: TGTGCCAGCAGTTTAAGACAGGGGCCCATCCACGGGAAGGGATCCACTGAAGCTTTCTTT
D: TRBD1
V: TRBV28
size: .
J: TRBJ1-1

CDR3: CASSSTGSYGYTF
DNA: TGTGCCAGCAGCTCAACAGGGTCCTATGGCTACACCTTC
D: .
V: TRBV3-1/TRBV3-2
size: .
J: TRBJ1-2

CDR3: CASSQPGGGHTF
DNA: TGTGCCAGCAGTCAACCTGGGGGTGGCCACACCTTC
D: .
V: TRBV6-5
size: .
J: TRBJ1-2

CDR3: CASSPLSGSLDEQFF
DNA: TGTGCCAGCTCACCACTGAGCGGGAGTCTCGATGAGCAGTTCTTC
D: TRBD2
V: TRBV18
size: .
J: TRBJ2-1